This T cell receptor (beta chain) was retrieved from a study of cytotoxic CD8 clonotypes in ibrutinib-treated CLL. On the study more broadly: Response samples were obtained once patients had received a median about 12 months of treatment, range 6 to 36. Study-level points and caveats: Clonality, elevated at ibrutinib response, dropped back toward baseline at progression.

V was trimmed by 3 bases and J by 3 bases, leaving 15 bases between them. Germline lookup yields CDR1 SGDLS and CDR2 YYNGEE. The CDR3 runs to 15 residues. With regard to this clone: Its specificity is not known.

The data were produced by immunoSEQ multiplex PCR, yet TCRdb's version contains in-frame clones alone and is incomplete. The data contain 150,000 to 200,000 clones, under 90% of them singletons. The source material was PBMCs, sampled after 24 months of ibrutinib treatment. The V and J genes are TRBV9 and TRBJ1-1, with TRBD1 as a possible D gene (5 bases). The TCR originated in a human donor with chronic lymphocytic leukemia. In DNA form, the CDR3 reads TGTGCCAGCAGCGCCCGGGGGGAGTTTGACACTGAAGCTTTCTTT. Residues: CASSARGEFDTEAFF.